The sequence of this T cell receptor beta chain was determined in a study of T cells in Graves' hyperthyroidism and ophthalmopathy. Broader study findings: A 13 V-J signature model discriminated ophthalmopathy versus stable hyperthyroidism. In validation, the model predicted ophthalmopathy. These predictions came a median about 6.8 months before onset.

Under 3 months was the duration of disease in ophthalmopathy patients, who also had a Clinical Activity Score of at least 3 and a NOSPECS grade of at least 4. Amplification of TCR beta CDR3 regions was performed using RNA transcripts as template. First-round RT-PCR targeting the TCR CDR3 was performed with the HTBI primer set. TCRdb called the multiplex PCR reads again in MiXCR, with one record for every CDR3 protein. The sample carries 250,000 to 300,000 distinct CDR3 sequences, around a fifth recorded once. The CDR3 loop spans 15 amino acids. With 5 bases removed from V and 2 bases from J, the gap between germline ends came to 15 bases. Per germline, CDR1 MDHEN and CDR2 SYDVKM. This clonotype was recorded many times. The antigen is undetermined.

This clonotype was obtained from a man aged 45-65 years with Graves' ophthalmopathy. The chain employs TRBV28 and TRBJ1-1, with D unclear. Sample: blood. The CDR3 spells CASSPRMTVNTEAFF. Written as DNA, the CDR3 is TGTGCCAGCAGTCCCCGAATGACCGTTAACACTGAAGCTTTCTTT.